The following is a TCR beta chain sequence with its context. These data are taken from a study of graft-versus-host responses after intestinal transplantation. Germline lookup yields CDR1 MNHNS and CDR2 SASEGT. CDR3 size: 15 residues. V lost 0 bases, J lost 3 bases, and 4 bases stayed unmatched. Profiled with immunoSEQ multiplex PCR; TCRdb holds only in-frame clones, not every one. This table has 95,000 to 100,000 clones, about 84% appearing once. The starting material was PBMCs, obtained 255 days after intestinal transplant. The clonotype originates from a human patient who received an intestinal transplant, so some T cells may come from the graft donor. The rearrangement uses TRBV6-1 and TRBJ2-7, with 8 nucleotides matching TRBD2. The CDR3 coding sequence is TGTGCCAGCAGTGAAGCGTGGCGGGAGGTCTACGAGCAGTACTTC. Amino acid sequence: CASSEAWREVYEQYF.